This TCR beta chain was sequenced in a study of blood T cell repertoires in COVID-19. Whole-study context: The United States, Italy and Spain provided the acute and convalescent COVID-19 samples.

This CDR3 is built from 14 residues. Germline CDR1 and CDR2: SNHLY and FYNNEI. V shed 7 bases and J shed 2 bases, with 13 bases lying between them. Profiling relied on immunoSEQ multiplex PCR, and the TCRdb table lists in-frame clones only, not all of them. This table holds about 170,000 clones, 70% to 90% found once. This clonotype originated in a woman in her 50s who had recovered from COVID-19. The chain has TRBV2 and TRBJ2-3; possible D gene TRBD2, 5 bases. Sequencing was performed on PBMCs or T cells enriched from blood (not recorded which). CDR3 region: CASTPGSNTDTQYF. CDR3 sequence (DNA): TGTGCCAGCACTCCGGGATCGAACACAGATACGCAGTATTTT.